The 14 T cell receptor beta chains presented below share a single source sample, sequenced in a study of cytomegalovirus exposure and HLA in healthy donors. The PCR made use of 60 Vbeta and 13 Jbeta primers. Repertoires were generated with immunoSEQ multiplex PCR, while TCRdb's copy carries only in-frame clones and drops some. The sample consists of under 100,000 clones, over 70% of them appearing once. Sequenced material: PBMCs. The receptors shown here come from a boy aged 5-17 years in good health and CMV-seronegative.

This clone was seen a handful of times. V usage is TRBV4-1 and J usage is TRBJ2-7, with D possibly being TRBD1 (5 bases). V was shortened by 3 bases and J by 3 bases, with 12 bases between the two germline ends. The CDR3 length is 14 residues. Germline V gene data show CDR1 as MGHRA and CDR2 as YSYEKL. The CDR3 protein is CASSHLTGYYEQYF. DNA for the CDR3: TGCGCCAGCAGCCATCTAACAGGATACTACGAGCAGTACTTC.

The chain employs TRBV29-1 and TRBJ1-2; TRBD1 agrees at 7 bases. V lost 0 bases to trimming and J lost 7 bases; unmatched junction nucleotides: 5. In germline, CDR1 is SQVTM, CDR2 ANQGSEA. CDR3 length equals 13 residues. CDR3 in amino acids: CSVEEGRGLGYTF. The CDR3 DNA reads TGCAGCGTTGAAGAGGGTAGGGGGCTTGGCTACACCTTC.

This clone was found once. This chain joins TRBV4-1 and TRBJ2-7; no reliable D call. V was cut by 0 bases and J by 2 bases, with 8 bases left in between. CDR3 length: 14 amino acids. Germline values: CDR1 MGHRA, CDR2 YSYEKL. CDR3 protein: CASSQDRQAYEQYF. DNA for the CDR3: TGCGCCAGCAGCCAAGATCGGCAGGCCTACGAGCAGTACTTC.

The CDR3: CAWSVGLRGEKLFF. The CDR3 coding sequence is TGTGCCTGGAGTGTGGGGCTTAGGGGGGAAAAACTGTTTTTT. V and J are TRBV30 and TRBJ1-4, with a tentative D call TRBD1 (6 bases). V was pared by 0 bases and J by 8 bases, with 13 bases between. The CDR3 has 14 amino acids. Germline V gene data show CDR1 as GTSNPN and CDR2 as SVGIG (reference sequence).

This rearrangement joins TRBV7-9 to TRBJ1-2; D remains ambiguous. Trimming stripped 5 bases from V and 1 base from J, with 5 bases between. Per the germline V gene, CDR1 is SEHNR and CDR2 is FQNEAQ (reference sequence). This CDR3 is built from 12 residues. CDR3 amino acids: CASSEGNYGYTF. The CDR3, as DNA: TGTGCCAGCAGCGAGGGTAACTATGGCTACACCTTC.

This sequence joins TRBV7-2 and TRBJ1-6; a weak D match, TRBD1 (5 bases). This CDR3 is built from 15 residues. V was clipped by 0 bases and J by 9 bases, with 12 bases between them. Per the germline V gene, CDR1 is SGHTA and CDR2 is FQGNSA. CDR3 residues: CASSLAEGFGSPLHF. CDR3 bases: TGTGCCAGCAGCTTAGCGGAGGGGTTTGGTTCACCCCTCCACTTT.

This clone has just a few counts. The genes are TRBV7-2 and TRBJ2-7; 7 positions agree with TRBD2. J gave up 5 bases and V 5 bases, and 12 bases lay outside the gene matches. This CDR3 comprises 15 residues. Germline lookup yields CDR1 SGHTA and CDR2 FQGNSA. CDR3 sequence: CASSPGRAGGNEQYF. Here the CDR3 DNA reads TGTGCCAGCAGCCCGGGGAGGGCTGGAGGGAACGAGCAGTACTTC.

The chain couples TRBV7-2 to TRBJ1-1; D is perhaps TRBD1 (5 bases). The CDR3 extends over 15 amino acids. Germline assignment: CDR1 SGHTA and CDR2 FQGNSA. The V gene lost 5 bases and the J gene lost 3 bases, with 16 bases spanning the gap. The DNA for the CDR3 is TGTGCCAGCAGCCAGGGAGGTAGGTCGGACACTGAAGCTTTCTTT. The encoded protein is CASSQGGRSDTEAFF. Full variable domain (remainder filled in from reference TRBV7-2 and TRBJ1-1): GAGVSQSPSNKVTEKGKDVELRCDPISGHTALYWYRQSLGQGLEFLIYFQGNSAPDKSGLPSDRFSAERTGGSVSTLTIQRTQQEDSAVYLCASSQGGRSDTEAFFGQGTRLTVV.

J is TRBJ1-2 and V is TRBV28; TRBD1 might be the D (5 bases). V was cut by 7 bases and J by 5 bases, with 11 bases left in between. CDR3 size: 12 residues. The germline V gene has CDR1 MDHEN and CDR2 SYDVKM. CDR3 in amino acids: CASNPQGYGYTF. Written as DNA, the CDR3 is TGTGCCAGCAACCCCCAGGGTTATGGCTACACCTTC.

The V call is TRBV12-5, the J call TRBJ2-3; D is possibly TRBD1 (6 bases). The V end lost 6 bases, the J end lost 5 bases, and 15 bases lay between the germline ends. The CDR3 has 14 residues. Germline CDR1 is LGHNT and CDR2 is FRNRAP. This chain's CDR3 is CASGGTIAGDTQYF. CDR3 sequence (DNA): TGTGCTAGTGGGGGGACAATAGCCGGAGATACGCAGTATTTT.

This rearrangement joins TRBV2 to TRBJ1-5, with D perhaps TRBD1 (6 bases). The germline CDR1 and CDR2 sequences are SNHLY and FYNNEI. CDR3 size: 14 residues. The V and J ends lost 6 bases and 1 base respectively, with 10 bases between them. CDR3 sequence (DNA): TGTGCCAGCAGAACAGGGATGAGCAATCAGCCCCAGCATTTT. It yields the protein CASRTGMSNQPQHF.

CDR3 sequence reads: CASSFRGGPYEQYF. CDR3 DNA: TGTGCCAGCAGCTTCAGGGGTGGACCCTACGAGCAGTACTTC. The chain combines TRBV7-8 with TRBJ2-7; maybe TRBD1 (6 bases). There are 14 residues in the CDR3. V lost 3 bases to trimming and J lost 2 bases, with 11 bases between them. The germline CDR1 and CDR2 sequences are SGHVS and FQNEAQ. Drawing the rest from reference TRBV7-8 and TRBJ2-7, the complete variable domain is GAGVSQSPRYKVAKRGQDVALRCDPISGHVSLFWYQQALGQGPEFLTYFQNEAQLDKSGLPSDRFFAERPEGSVSTLKIQRTQQEDSAVYLCASSFRGGPYEQYFGPGTRLTVT.

The CDR3 here is CASSLTLPGGTNEQFF. CDR3 nucleotide sequence: TGTGCCAGCAGCTTGACCCTCCCGGGAGGAACCAATGAGCAGTTCTTC. The rearrangement joins TRBV5-4 to TRBJ2-1; 7 nucleotides match TRBD2. Per germline, CDR1 SGHNT and CDR2 YYREEE (reference sequence). CDR3 length: 16 amino acids. V lost 1 base and J lost 6; bases outside the gene matches: 10.

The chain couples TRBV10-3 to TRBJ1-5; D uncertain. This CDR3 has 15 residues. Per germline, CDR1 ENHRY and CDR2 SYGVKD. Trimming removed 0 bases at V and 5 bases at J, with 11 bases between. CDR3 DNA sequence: TGTGCCATCAGTGAGTCGCTAGGATCGGATCAGCCCCAGCATTTT. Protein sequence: CAISESLGSDQPQHF.